The 2 T cell receptor beta chains presented below share a single source sample, sequenced in a study of control samples from healthy donors and cancer patients (dated by TCRdb to 2018 to 2020). The method was the immunoSEQ multiplex PCR assay. The immuneACCESS repertoire file appears here via TCRdb, limited to in-frame rearrangements. These files lack a portion of the clones; in checked studies, under half of the deficit traces to unresolved V genes, and the cause of the others is not known. A total of some 160,000 clones appear in this sample, around nine tenths of them only once. Roughly 0.7% of the sample is held by the ten biggest clonotypes. Specimen: blood. Every receptor here comes from a woman in her 30s in good health.

The chain is built from TRBV30 and TRBJ1-6; 7 bases map to TRBD1. Germline CDR1 and CDR2: GTSNPN and SVGIG (reference sequence). This CDR3 comprises 13 residues. The CDR3: CAKSEGGDSPLHF. CDR3 sequence (DNA): TGTGCTAAAAGTGAAGGGGGCGATTCACCCCTCCACTTT.

The rearrangement uses TRBV4-2 and TRBJ1-2, with a tentative D call TRBD1 (6 bases). V was trimmed by 1 base and J by 3 bases, leaving 12 bases between them. The germline V gene encodes CDR1 LGHNA and CDR2 YNFKEQ. The length of the CDR3 is 15 residues. CDR3 loop: CASSQVLGGDYGYTF. The CDR3 DNA reads as TGTGCCAGCAGCCAAGTGCTAGGGGGTGACTATGGCTACACCTTC.